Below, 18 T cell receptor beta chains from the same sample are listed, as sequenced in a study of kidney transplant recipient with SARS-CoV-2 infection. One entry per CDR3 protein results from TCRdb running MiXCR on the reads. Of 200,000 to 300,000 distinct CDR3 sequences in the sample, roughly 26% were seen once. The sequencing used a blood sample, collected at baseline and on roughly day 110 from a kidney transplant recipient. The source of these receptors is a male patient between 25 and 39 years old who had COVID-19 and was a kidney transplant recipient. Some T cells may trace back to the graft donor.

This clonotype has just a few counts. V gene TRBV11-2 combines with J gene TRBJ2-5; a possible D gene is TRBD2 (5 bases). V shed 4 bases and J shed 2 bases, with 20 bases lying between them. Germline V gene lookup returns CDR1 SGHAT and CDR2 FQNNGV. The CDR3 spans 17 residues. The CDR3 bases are TGTGCCAGCAGCTCGTTACCCCTGCGGGCCACACAAGAGACCCAGTACTTC. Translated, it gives CASSSLPLRATQETQYF.

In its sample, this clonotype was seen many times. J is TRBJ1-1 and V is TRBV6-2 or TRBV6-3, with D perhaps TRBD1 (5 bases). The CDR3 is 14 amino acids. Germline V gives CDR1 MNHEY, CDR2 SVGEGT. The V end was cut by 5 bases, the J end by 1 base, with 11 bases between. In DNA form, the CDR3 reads TGTGCCAGCAGTCGGGGCAGGTCGAACACTGAAGCTTTCTTT. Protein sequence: CASSRGRSNTEAFF.

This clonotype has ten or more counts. The CDR3 DNA is TGTGCCAGCAGCTTAGGCACTAGCGGGAGGTACGAGCAGTACTTC. Translating it yields CASSLGTSGRYEQYF. The chain links TRBV7-9 to TRBJ2-7; 12 nucleotides agree with TRBD2. The CDR3 sequence is 15 residues long. Germline values: CDR1 SEHNR, CDR2 FQNEAQ (reference sequence). J gave up 4 bases and V 1 base, and 2 bases lay outside the gene matches.

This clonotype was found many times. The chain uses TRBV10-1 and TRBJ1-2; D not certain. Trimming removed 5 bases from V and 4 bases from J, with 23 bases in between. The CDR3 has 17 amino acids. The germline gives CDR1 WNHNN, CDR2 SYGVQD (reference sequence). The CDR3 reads CASSFGIRSRKTYGYTF. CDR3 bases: TGCGCCAGCAGTTTTGGAATAAGATCGCGAAAGACCTATGGCTACACCTTC.

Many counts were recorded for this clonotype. The CDR3 spells CASSPSARDTDYGYTF. Here the CDR3 DNA reads TGCGCCAGCAGCCCATCGGCTCGGGATACTGACTATGGCTACACCTTC. This rearrangement joins TRBV4-1 to TRBJ1-2; D remains unclear. Trimming removed 4 bases from V and 3 bases from J, with 18 bases in between. The CDR3 is made up of 16 amino acids. Germline V CDR1 and CDR2: MGHRA, YSYEKL.

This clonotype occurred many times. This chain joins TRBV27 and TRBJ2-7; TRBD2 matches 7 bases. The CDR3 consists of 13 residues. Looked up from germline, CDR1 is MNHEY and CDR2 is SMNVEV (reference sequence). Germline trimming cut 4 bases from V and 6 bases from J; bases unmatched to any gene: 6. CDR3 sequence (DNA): TGTGCCAGCAGTTCAACTAGCGCTGGCGAGCAGTACTTC. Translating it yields CASSSTSAGEQYF.

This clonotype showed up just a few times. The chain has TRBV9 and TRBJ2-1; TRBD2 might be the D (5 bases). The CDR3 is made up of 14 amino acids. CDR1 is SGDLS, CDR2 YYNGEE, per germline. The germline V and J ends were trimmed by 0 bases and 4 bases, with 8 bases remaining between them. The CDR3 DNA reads TGTGCCAGCAGCGTAGAAGGCGGGTACAATGAGCAGTTCTTC. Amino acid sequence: CASSVEGGYNEQFF.

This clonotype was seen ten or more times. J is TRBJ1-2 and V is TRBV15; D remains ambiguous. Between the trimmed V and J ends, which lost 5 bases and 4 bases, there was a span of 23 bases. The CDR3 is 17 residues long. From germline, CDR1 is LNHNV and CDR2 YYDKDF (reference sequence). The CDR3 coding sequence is TGTGCCACCAGCGGTGCTCCAAGGTGTGGAAAGACCTATGGCTACACCTTC. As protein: CATSGAPRCGKTYGYTF. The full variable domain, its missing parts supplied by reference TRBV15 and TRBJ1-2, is DAMVIQNPRYQVTQFGKPVTLSCSQTLNHNVMYWYQQKSSQAPKLLFHYYDKDFNNEADTPDNFQSRRPNTSFCFLDIRSPGLGDTAMYLCATSGAPRCGKTYGYTFGSGTRLTVV.

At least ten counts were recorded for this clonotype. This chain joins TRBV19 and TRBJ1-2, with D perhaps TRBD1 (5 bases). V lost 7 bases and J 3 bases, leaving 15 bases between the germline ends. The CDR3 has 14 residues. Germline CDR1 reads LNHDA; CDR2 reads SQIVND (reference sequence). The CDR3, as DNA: TGTGCCAGTAACTTCCCCGGGACGGACTATGGCTACACCTTC. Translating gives CASNFPGTDYGYTF.

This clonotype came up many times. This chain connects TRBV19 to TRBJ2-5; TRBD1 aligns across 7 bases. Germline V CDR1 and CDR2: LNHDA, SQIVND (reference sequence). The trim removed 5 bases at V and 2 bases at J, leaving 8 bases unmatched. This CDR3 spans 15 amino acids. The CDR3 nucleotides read TGTGCCAGTAGTGTAACCCGGGACAGTCAAGAGACCCAGTACTTC. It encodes CASSVTRDSQETQYF. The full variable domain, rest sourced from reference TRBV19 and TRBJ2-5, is DGGITQSPKYLFRKEGQNVTLSCEQNLNHDAMYWYRQDPGQGLRLIYYSQIVNDFQKGDIAEGYSVSREKKESFPLTVTSAQKNPTAFYLCASSVTRDSQETQYFGPGTRLLVL.

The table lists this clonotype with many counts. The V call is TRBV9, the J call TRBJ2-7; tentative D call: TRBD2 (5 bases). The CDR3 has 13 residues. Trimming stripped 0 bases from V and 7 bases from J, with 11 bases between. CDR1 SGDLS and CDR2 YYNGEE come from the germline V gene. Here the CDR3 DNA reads TGTGCCAGCAGCGTAGGAGGGTCGGGGGAGCAGTACTTC. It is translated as CASSVGGSGEQYF.

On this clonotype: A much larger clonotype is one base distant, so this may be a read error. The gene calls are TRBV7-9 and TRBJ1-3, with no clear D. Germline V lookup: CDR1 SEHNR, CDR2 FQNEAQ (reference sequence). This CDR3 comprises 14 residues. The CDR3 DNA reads TGTGCCAGCAGCTTAGGGCAGGCTGGAAGCACCATATATTTT. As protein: CASSLGQAGSTIYF.

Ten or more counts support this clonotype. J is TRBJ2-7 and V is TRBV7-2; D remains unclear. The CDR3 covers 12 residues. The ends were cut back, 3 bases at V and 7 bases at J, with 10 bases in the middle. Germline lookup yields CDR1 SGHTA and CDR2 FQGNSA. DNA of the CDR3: TGTGCCAGCAGCTTGGGCTTGCTGGAGCAGTACTTC. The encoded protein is CASSLGLLEQYF.

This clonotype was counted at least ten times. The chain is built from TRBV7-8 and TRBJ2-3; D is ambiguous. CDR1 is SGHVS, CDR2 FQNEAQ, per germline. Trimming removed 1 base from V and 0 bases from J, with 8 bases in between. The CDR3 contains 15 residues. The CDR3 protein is CASSLGTRSTDTQYF. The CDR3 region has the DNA TGTGCCAGCAGCTTAGGGACGCGGAGCACAGATACGCAGTATTTT.

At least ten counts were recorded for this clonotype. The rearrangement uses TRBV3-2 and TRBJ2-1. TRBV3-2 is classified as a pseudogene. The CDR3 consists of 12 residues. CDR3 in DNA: TGTGTGAGCAGCGGGGTTTACAATGAGCAGTTCTTC. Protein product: CVSSGVYNEQFF.

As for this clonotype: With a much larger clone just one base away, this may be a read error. This chain's CDR3 is CASVEGTLSYEQYF. Written as DNA, the CDR3 is TGTGCCAGCGTGGAGGGGACGCTCTCCTACGAGCAGTACTTC. The V gene is TRBV3-2, the J gene TRBJ2-7; no DNA check was done on the table's D call, TRBD2. TRBV3-2 has pseudogene status. This CDR3 region has 14 residues.

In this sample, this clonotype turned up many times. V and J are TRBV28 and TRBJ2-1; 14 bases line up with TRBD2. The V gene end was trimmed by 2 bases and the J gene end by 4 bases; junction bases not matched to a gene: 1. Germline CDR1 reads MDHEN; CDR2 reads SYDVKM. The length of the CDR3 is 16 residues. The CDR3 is CASSLGTSGSYNEQFF. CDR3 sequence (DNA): TGTGCCAGCAGTTTAGGGACTAGCGGGAGTTACAATGAGCAGTTCTTC. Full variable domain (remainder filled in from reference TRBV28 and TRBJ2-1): DVKVTQSSRYLVKRTGEKVFLECVQDMDHENMFWYRQDPGLGLRLIYFSYDVKMKEKGDIPEGYSVSREKKERFSLILESASTNQTSMYLCASSLGTSGSYNEQFFGPGTRLTVL.

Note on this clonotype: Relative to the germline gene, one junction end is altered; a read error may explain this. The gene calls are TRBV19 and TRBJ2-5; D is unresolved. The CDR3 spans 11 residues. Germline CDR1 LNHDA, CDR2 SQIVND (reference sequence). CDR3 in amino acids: CAGSYGETQYF. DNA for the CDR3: TGTGCCGGTAGTTACGGTGAGACCCAGTACTTC.